The 17 T cell receptor beta chains below come from one sample, sequenced in a study of T cells in localized non-small cell lung cancer. Profiled with immunoSEQ multiplex PCR; TCRdb holds only in-frame clones, not every one. This sample has roughly 76,000 clones, with around 82% found just once. The sequencing here drew on PBMCs, taken before any cancer treatment. These TCRs come from a man aged 35-69 years with stage II squamous cell lung carcinoma.

CDR3 in DNA: TGTGCCAGCAGCTTTATGTCGGCTCTAGCGGCCGACTACAATGAGCAGTTCTTC. It translates to CASSFMSALAADYNEQFF. This rearrangement joins TRBV27 to TRBJ2-1; 7 nucleotides agree with TRBD2. Germline loops: CDR1 MNHEY, CDR2 SMNVEV (reference sequence). V was clipped by 6 bases and J by 3 bases; unmatched bases: 17. The length of the CDR3 is 18 residues.

The J gene is TRBJ2-7, the V gene TRBV16; 8 nucleotides agree with TRBD1. V shed 8 bases and J 7 bases; nucleotides not matched to a gene: 4. Per the germline V gene, CDR1 is KGHSY and CDR2 is FQNENV. The CDR3 consists of 11 residues. In DNA, the CDR3 is TGTGCCAGCCAGGGGGCGGGGGAGCAGTACTTC. It is translated as CASQGAGEQYF.

V gene TRBV18 combines with J gene TRBJ2-3; D is unresolved. Per germline, CDR1 KGHSH and CDR2 LQKENI. V lost 3 bases and J lost 2, with 12 bases in between. The CDR3 is 15 residues long. DNA of the CDR3: TGTGCCAGCTCACCGAGCACTTTGCTCACAGATACGCAGTATTTT. Encoded protein: CASSPSTLLTDTQYF.

J is TRBJ2-2 and V is TRBV4-2; 8 nucleotides align to TRBD1. The CDR3 contains 14 residues. Germline-derived CDR1 and CDR2 are LGHNA and YNFKEQ. V gave up 4 bases and J gave up 6 bases; unmatched junction bases: 4. This CDR3 reads CASSLATGAGELFF. The CDR3 coding sequence is TGTGCCAGCAGCCTCGCGACAGGGGCCGGGGAGCTGTTTTTT.

This clone was counted a few times. The chain links TRBV4-1 to TRBJ1-2, with unresolved D. Trimming took off 1 base at V and 8 bases at J, with 11 bases between the two ends. The CDR3 spans 13 residues. Per germline, CDR1 MGHRA and CDR2 YSYEKL. This CDR3 is CASSQGSGRGYTF. The CDR3 bases are TGCGCCAGCAGCCAAGGGTCCGGGAGAGGCTACACCTTC.

The chain links TRBV15 to TRBJ2-3; D is ambiguous. Looked up from germline, CDR1 is LNHNV and CDR2 is YYDKDF (reference sequence). Between the trimmed V and J ends, which lost 4 bases and 6 bases, there was a span of 11 bases. The CDR3 totals 13 residues. As DNA, the CDR3 is TGTGCCACCAGCACCTCATCGGAGGATACGCAGTATTTT. It is translated as CATSTSSEDTQYF.

This chain connects TRBV11-2 to TRBJ1-5; no clear D. Trimming took 1 base from V and 4 from J, leaving 5 bases between them. Germline V CDR1 and CDR2: SGHAT, FQNNGV. The CDR3 sequence is 13 residues long. The CDR3 sequence is CASSLAGNQPQHF. CDR3 nucleotide sequence: TGTGCCAGCAGCTTAGCAGGAAATCAGCCCCAGCATTTT.

V and J are TRBV7-9 and TRBJ1-2, with TRBD1 matching 7 bases. This CDR3 is 16 amino acids long. Germline lookup yields CDR1 SEHNR and CDR2 FQNEAQ (reference sequence). V trimming: 5 bases; J trimming: 3 bases; junction bases outside the gene matches: 12. The CDR3: CASSPPLSGTDYGYTF. Written as DNA, the CDR3 is TGTGCCAGCAGCCCCCCCCTCTCCGGGACAGACTATGGCTACACCTTC.

The chain employs TRBV4-3 and TRBJ1-4; TRBD1 agrees at 7 bases. CDR3 length: 18 amino acids. The V gene's germline CDR1 is LGHNA and CDR2 YSLEER. V dropped 0 bases and J dropped 0; count of bases not matched to a gene: 7. The chain's CDR3 is CASSQDVGTETTNEKLFF. Here the CDR3 DNA reads TGCGCCAGCAGCCAAGACGTCGGGACAGAGACAACTAATGAAAAACTGTTTTTT.

This sequence joins TRBV6-5 and TRBJ2-3; possibly TRBD2 for D (6 bases). The V end was cut by 0 bases, the J end by 0 bases, with 10 bases between. Per the germline V gene, CDR1 is MNHEY and CDR2 is SVGAGI. The CDR3 spans 16 residues. This CDR3 is CASSYSSSASTDTQYF. As DNA, the CDR3 is TGTGCCAGCAGTTACTCTTCTAGCGCTAGCACAGATACGCAGTATTTT.

The rearrangement uses TRBV15 and TRBJ1-1; D is ambiguous. Per germline, CDR1 LNHNV and CDR2 YYDKDF (reference sequence). The CDR3 runs to 13 residues. Between the trimmed V and J ends, which lost 2 bases and 8 bases, there was a span of 12 bases. The CDR3 loop is CATSRTSAGEAFF. In DNA, the CDR3 is TGTGCCACCAGCAGAACGTCGGCCGGAGAAGCTTTCTTT.

The V call is TRBV5-6, the J call TRBJ1-2; no firm D call. Deletions cut 0 bases from V and 0 bases from J, with 9 bases between. The length of the CDR3 is 15 residues. The germline CDR1 and CDR2 sequences are SGHDT and YYEEEE. The CDR3 sequence: CASSLGLEANYGYTF. CDR3 DNA sequence: TGTGCCAGCAGCTTGGGACTGGAAGCTAACTATGGCTACACCTTC.

The table lists this clone with a count of one. The rearrangement joins TRBV10-3 to TRBJ1-6; D remains ambiguous. The V gene's germline CDR1 is ENHRY and CDR2 SYGVKD. V lost 8 bases and J 2 bases, leaving 7 bases between the germline ends. The CDR3 has 13 amino acids. The CDR3 loop is CAIRDPYNSPLHF. The CDR3 DNA reads TGTGCCATCCGAGACCCCTATAATTCACCCCTCCACTTT.

The V and J genes are TRBV18 and TRBJ2-3; D is unclear. V was pared by 0 bases and J by 3 bases, with 7 bases between. Germline assignment: CDR1 KGHSH and CDR2 LQKENI. This CDR3 is 14 amino acids long. CDR3 in DNA: TGTGCCAGCTCACCACCGCGACGGACAGATACGCAGTATTTT. Translating it yields CASSPPRRTDTQYF.

The V gene is TRBV7-2, the J gene TRBJ1-4, with D hard to call. This CDR3 contains 13 residues. The germline V gene has CDR1 SGHTA and CDR2 FQGNSA. With 1 base removed from V and 4 bases from J, the gap between germline ends came to 4 bases. CDR3 in amino acids: CASSLGVNEKLFF. The CDR3 DNA reads as TGTGCCAGCAGCTTAGGGGTTAATGAAAAACTGTTTTTT. The full variable domain, completed using reference TRBV7-2 and TRBJ1-4, is GAGVSQSPSNKVTEKGKDVELRCDPISGHTALYWYRQSLGQGLEFLIYFQGNSAPDKSGLPSDRFSAERTGGSVSTLTIQRTQQEDSAVYLCASSLGVNEKLFFGSGTQLSVL.

The chain joins TRBV4-2 to TRBJ2-5, with a tentative D call TRBD1 (6 bases). The V and J ends lost 1 base and 5 bases respectively, with 14 bases between them. Germline lookup yields CDR1 LGHNA and CDR2 YNFKEQ. The CDR3 extends over 15 amino acids. The CDR3 protein is CASSQAGESDETQYF. The CDR3 DNA follows: TGTGCCAGCAGCCAAGCAGGGGAAAGTGACGAGACCCAGTACTTC.

The genes are TRBV7-2 and TRBJ2-1; D perhaps matches TRBD1 (5 bases). Trimming stripped 6 bases from V and 5 bases from J, with 17 bases between. The germline gives CDR1 SGHTA, CDR2 FQGNSA. The CDR3 extends over 15 amino acids. The CDR3 spells CASRTQGSGNNEQFF. DNA of the CDR3: TGTGCCAGCAGAACCCAGGGCTCGGGTAACAATGAGCAGTTCTTC.